This TCR beta chain came from a study of PD-L1 blockade in urothelial cancer. On the study more broadly: The patients had undergone anywhere from 0 to 3 prior chemotherapy regimens.

A remark on this clone: Its antigen is unknown.

Patient disease was locally advanced or metastatic urothelial carcinoma. Study-wide findings and caveats: Tumors of patients with durable benefit held more tumor-infiltrating T lymphocytes.

The repertoire was sequenced with immunoSEQ multiplex PCR; TCRdb's copy has only in-frame clones and lacks some. The sample has fewer than 45,000 clones; roughly 38% are singletons. The source material was tumor tissue, sampled before atezolizumab (anti-PD-L1) treatment. The clonotype originates from a man aged 60-69 years with urothelial cancer.

CDR3 bases: TGTGCCAGCGCCGGACTAGCGGCGTACAATGAGCAGTTCTTC. Amino acid sequence: CASAGLAAYNEQFF. The V and J genes are TRBV13 and TRBJ2-1, with 10 nucleotides matching TRBD2. Germline V gene data show CDR1 as PRHDT and CDR2 as FYEKMQ (reference sequence). Trimming at V came to 8 bases and at J to 4 bases, leaving 5 bases not matched to a gene. The length of the CDR3 is 14 residues.